Listed below are T cell receptor beta chains from one sample, sequenced in a study of control samples from healthy donors and cancer patients. Assay: immunoSEQ multiplex PCR; the TCRdb copy retains only in-frame clones and omits some. This sample has about 230,000 clones, with approximately 80% found just once. Input material: PBMCs. The receptors come from a woman aged 55-69 years with lung cancer. CDR3s include the opening cysteine and the closing phenylalanine or tryptophan. D genes are given only for firm matches. Some rows mark clone size as missing; the rest say once, few, many or name a class of expanded clone.

D gene	J gene	clone size	V gene	CDR3 length	CDR3 DNA	CDR3 protein
TRBD2	TRBJ2-5	NA	TRBV11-2	17	TGTGCCAGCAGCTTAGCGGCTGGGACTAGCGGGAGGGAGACCCAGTACTTC	CASSLAAGTSGRETQYF
NA	TRBJ2-6	once	TRBV6-5	15	TGTGCCAGCAGCCAAGCCTACTCTGGGGCCAACGTCCTGACTTTC	CASSQAYSGANVLTF
NA	TRBJ1-1	NA	TRBV7-9	13	TGTGCCAGCAGCTTTGGGGGAAGAGCTGAAGCTTTCTTT	CASSFGGRAEAFF
NA	TRBJ2-3	NA	TRBV6-5	15	TGTGCCAGCAGTTACTCGGCAGGGGTTTCGGATACGCAGTATTTT	CASSYSAGVSDTQYF
NA	TRBJ1-6	NA	TRBV15	15	TGTGCCACCAGCAGAGAGTCGGGGCTGAATTCACCCCTCCACTTT	CATSRESGLNSPLHF
TRBD1	TRBJ1-2	NA	TRBV12-3/TRBV12-4	13	TGTGCCAGCAGTCCTTGGGACAGCTATGGCTACACCTTC	CASSPWDSYGYTF
NA	TRBJ2-3	NA	TRBV11-2	12	TGTGCCAGCAGCGCCTTGACAGATACGCAGTATTTT	CASSALTDTQYF
NA	TRBJ2-5	NA	TRBV30	14	TGTGCCTGGAGCTGGGGTGGGCCCCAAGAGACCCAGTACTTC	CAWSWGGPQETQYF
NA	TRBJ1-5	NA	TRBV5-5	12	TGTGCCAGCAGCGAGGGGAATCAGCCCCAGCATTTT	CASSEGNQPQHF
NA	TRBJ1-2	NA	TRBV7-9	13	TGTGCCAGCACCGAGGGGTTAAGCTATGGCTACACCTTC	CASTEGLSYGYTF
TRBD2	TRBJ2-6	NA	TRBV5-4	18	TGTGCCAGCAGCACTAGGACTAGCGGGGGGGCGGGGGCCAACGTCCTGACTTTC	CASSTRTSGGAGANVLTF
NA	TRBJ1-4	NA	TRBV6-1	16	TGTGCCAGCAGTGAAGCGCCCAGGGGTCCTAATGAAAAACTGTTTTTT	CASSEAPRGPNEKLFF
NA	TRBJ2-1	NA	TRBV3-1/TRBV3-2	13	TGTGCCAGCAGCCCGTCCACCGGGACCGAGCAGTTCTTC	CASSPSTGTEQFF
NA	TRBJ2-7	NA	TRBV18	15	TGTGCCAGCTCACCTTTCACGGGGGCCCCCTACGAGCAGTACTTC	CASSPFTGAPYEQYF
TRBD1	TRBJ1-2	once	TRBV5-6	14	TGTGCCAGCAGTGGGACAGGGAGTTTTTTTGGCTACACCTTC	CASSGTGSFFGYTF
NA	TRBJ2-4	once	TRBV5-4	15	TGTGCCAGCAGCACCACCCAGGGACAAAAAAACATTCAGTACTTC	CASSTTQGQKNIQYF
NA	TRBJ1-3	NA	TRBV9	14	TGTGCCAGCAGCGGCCCTGTTTCAGGAAACACCATATATTTT	CASSGPVSGNTIYF
NA	TRBJ2-5	NA	TRBV5-6	13	TGTGCCAGCAGTATAGGACAGCAAGAGACCCAGTACTTC	CASSIGQQETQYF
NA	TRBJ2-5	NA	TRBV28	13	TGTGCCAGCAGTTTGGGACTTGGGCGGACCCAGTACTTC	CASSLGLGRTQYF
NA	TRBJ1-6	NA	TRBV6-5	15	TGTGCCAGCAGTCTGACAGCTCAGTATAATTCACCCCTCCACTTT	CASSLTAQYNSPLHF
TRBD1	TRBJ1-5	NA	TRBV28	15	TGTGCCAGCAGTTCCCCAACAGGGGGCTATCAGCCCCAGCATTTT	CASSSPTGGYQPQHF
NA	TRBJ2-7	NA	TRBV14	15	TGTGCCAGCAGCCCTAAAGGAGGAAATCCCTACGAGCAGTACTTC	CASSPKGGNPYEQYF
NA	TRBJ1-1	NA	TRBV7-2	14	TGTGCCAGCAGCCCGGGAAGATCGAACACTGAAGCTTTCTTT	CASSPGRSNTEAFF
NA	TRBJ1-6	NA	TRBV28	14	TGTGCCAGCAGAGCCGTCATAGGTTTCTCACCCCTCCACTTT	CASRAVIGFSPLHF
NA	TRBJ1-5	NA	TRBV12-3/TRBV12-4	12	TGTGCCAGCAGTTTCTTCTTACAGCCCCAGCATTTT	CASSFFLQPQHF
TRBD1	TRBJ1-2	NA	TRBV2	16	TGTGCCAGCAGAGAAATGACAGGGGGCATTGGGAATGGCTACACCTTC	CASREMTGGIGNGYTF
NA	TRBJ1-1	once	TRBV6-2/TRBV6-3	14	TGTGCCAGCAGTTTGGGGACGACTTCCCTGGAAGCTTTCTTT	CASSLGTTSLEAFF
NA	TRBJ2-7	NA	TRBV9	14	TGTGCCAGCAGCGTAGGGGGTGAGGGCTACGAGCAGTACTTC	CASSVGGEGYEQYF
NA	TRBJ1-3	NA	TRBV19	15	TGTGCCAGTATTCCCCGGGACACCTCTGGAAACACCATATATTTT	CASIPRDTSGNTIYF
NA	TRBJ2-1	NA	TRBV12-3/TRBV12-4	12	TGTGCCAGCAGTCCGCCCGTCGGTGAGCAGTTCTTC	CASSPPVGEQFF